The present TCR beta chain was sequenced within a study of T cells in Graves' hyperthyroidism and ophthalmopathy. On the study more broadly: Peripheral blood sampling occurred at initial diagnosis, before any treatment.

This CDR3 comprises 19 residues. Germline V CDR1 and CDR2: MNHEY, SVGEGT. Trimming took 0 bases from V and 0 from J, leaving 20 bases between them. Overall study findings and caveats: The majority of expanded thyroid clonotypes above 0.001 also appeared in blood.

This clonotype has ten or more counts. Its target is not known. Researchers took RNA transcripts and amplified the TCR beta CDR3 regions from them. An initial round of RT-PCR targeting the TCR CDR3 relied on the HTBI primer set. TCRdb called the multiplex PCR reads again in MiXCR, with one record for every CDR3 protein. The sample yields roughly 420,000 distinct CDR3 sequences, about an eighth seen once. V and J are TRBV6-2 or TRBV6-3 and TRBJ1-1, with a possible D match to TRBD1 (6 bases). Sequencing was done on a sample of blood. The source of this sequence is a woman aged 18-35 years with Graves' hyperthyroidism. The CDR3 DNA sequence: TGTGCCAGCAGTTACTCGAAAGAGATCCGTCGGGACATGAACACTGAAGCTTTCTTT. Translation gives CASSYSKEIRRDMNTEAFF.